This is a list of T cell receptor beta chains from one sample in a study of shared clonotypes between healthy human individuals. Sequencing was performed with immunoSEQ multiplex PCR; in TCRdb, only in-frame clones are kept and a portion is missing. The sample consists of about 2.4 million clones, more than 80% of them appearing once. Sequenced sample: naive CD4+ T cells sorted from blood. All receptors come from a man between 18 and 29 years old in good health. Each CDR3 is given with its conserved first and last residue. A D gene is named only where the DNA matches it firmly. Size tells how often a clone was seen (once, few, many) or the class of an expanded clone, and some rows leave it out.

cdr3_nt cdr3_aa j_call d_call clone_size v_call
TGTGCCAGCAGCTTAGGCCTAATGAACACCGGGGAGCTGTTTTTT CASSLGLMNTGELFF TRBJ2-2 - - TRBV7-2
TGCGCCAGCAGTGATCCGGGGGAGTCACCCCTCCACTTT CASSDPGESPLHF TRBJ1-6 - few TRBV10-1
TGTGCCAGCAGTGAGGTGACAGGGGGCGTATCCGGGGAGCTGTTTTTT CASSEVTGGVSGELFF TRBJ2-2 TRBD1 - TRBV6-1
TGTGCCAGCAGCGGGGAGAAGACCGGGGAGCTGTTTTTT CASSGEKTGELFF TRBJ2-2 - - TRBV9
TGTGCCAGCAGCGTAGGTCACAGGAGGGGGAACACTGAAGCTTTCTTT CASSVGHRRGNTEAFF TRBJ1-1 - - TRBV9
TGTGCCAGCAGTTACGTGACAGGGACGGGAACCGGGGAGCTGTTTTTT CASSYVTGTGTGELFF TRBJ2-2 TRBD1 - TRBV6-6
TGTGCCAGCAGCCTGGGGGTAGGGGGTAATTCACCCCTCCACTTT CASSLGVGGNSPLHF TRBJ1-6 - - TRBV6-5
TGCGCCAGCAGCTTGTGGGAAGACAGGGGAGATACGCAGTATTTT CASSLWEDRGDTQYF TRBJ2-3 TRBD1 once TRBV5-1
TGTGCCAGCTCACCCGATAGCGGGGGGGGAACTGAAGCTTTCTTT CASSPDSGGGTEAFF TRBJ1-1 - - TRBV18
TGTGCCAGCGGAAGGGGGGGTCCTGAAGCTTTCTTT CASGRGGPEAFF TRBJ1-1 - - TRBV7-9
TGTGCCAGCAGTGAGGACTTAGCGGGCTCCTACAATGAGCAGTTCTTC CASSEDLAGSYNEQFF TRBJ2-1 TRBD2 once TRBV6-1
TGCGCCAGCAGCCAAGAAGCAGCAACAGGGGGGAGCTCCTATAATTCACCCCTCCACTTT CASSQEAATGGSSYNSPLHF TRBJ1-6 TRBD1 - TRBV4-1
TGTGCCAGCAGTGAAGCGGGACTACCCAAAAACATTCAGTACTTC CASSEAGLPKNIQYF TRBJ2-4 TRBD2 - TRBV2
TGCGCCAGCAGCCCCTCGACACAGGGGAGGGACCCTGAAGCTTTCTTT CASSPSTQGRDPEAFF TRBJ1-1 TRBD1 - TRBV5-1
TGTGCCAGCAGCTTAGAGGGCCAGGGCAATCAGCCCCAGCATTTT CASSLEGQGNQPQHF TRBJ1-5 - - TRBV11-2
TGTGCCAGCAGTTTAAGGACAGGGGGCGACGTCGTCCTCCACTTT CASSLRTGGDVVLHF TRBJ1-6 TRBD1 - TRBV28
TGTGCCAGCAGCTTAGGGGCAGGGAGAGGCAATGAGCAGTTCTTC CASSLGAGRGNEQFF TRBJ2-1 - - TRBV7-3
TGTGCCTGGATAAGAAAGCTCCGCTCTGGAAACACCATATATTTT CAWIRKLRSGNTIYF TRBJ1-3 - - TRBV30
TGTGCCAGCAGCGTAGACGGGAGATATACGCAGTATTTT CASSVDGRYTQYF TRBJ2-3 - - TRBV9
TGTGCCAGCAGTTACTCTACGACTAGCGGGGGGGATACGCAGTATTTT CASSYSTTSGGDTQYF TRBJ2-3 TRBD2 - TRBV6-6
TGTGCCAGCAGAAGAAACAATGAGCAGTTCTTC CASRRNNEQFF TRBJ2-1 - - TRBV6-5
TGTGCCAGCAGCTTATTAAAGTTCACCTCCTACGAGCAGTACTTC CASSLLKFTSYEQYF TRBJ2-7 - - TRBV7-2
TGTGCCAGCAGCCGGACCAACAATCAGCCCCAGCATTTT CASSRTNNQPQHF TRBJ1-5 - once TRBV11-2
TGTGCCAGTAGTATAGACCACGGTACGCCCTATGAAAAACTGTTTTTT CASSIDHGTPYEKLFF TRBJ1-4 - - TRBV19
TGTGCCAGCAAACGGTATTGGCAGAGGAACACTGAAGCTTTCTTT CASKRYWQRNTEAFF TRBJ1-1 - - TRBV6-5
TGCAGTGCTAGAGATAGAGCCAGTTGGGTCTTC CSARDRASWVF TRBJ2-1 - - TRBV20-1
TGTGCCAGCAGTTACATGGGGACAGGGAATGAAAAACTGTTTTTT CASSYMGTGNEKLFF TRBJ1-4 TRBD1 - TRBV6-6
TGTGCCAGCAGCATTCGGCGGGGGGCTTATAGCACCGGGGAGCTGTTTTTT CASSIRRGAYSTGELFF TRBJ2-2 TRBD2 - TRBV5-6
TGTGCCAGTAGTTCCCCGGGCGGGGCCAGCACAGATACGCAGTATTTT CASSSPGGASTDTQYF TRBJ2-3 - - TRBV19
TGTGCCTGGAGTCCAGACCCGGGATACCTCTACGAGCAGTACTTC CAWSPDPGYLYEQYF TRBJ2-7 - - TRBV30
TGTGCCAGCAGCACTGGGACACAAGTTTACGGGGATACGCAGTATTTT CASSTGTQVYGDTQYF TRBJ2-3 - - TRBV9
TGTGCCAGCAGTGACGGGACAACCTATGGCTACACCTTC CASSDGTTYGYTF TRBJ1-2 - - TRBV6-6
TGTGCCAGCAGTTACTCAACGGGGGCAGGGTCACCCCTCCACTTT CASSYSTGAGSPLHF TRBJ1-6 - - TRBV6-6
TGTGCCAGCAGCACACGGACTAGCAGCGAGACCCAGTACTTC CASSTRTSSETQYF TRBJ2-5 TRBD2 - TRBV7-9
TGCGCCAGCGGAGAGCCAACAGGGACCCCGTACTTC CASGEPTGTPYF TRBJ2-5 - - TRBV5-1
TGTGCCAGCAGCTTAGTCTCGGACGGGGTAAACACCATATATTTT CASSLVSDGVNTIYF TRBJ1-3 - - TRBV7-6
TGTGCCAGCAGTTTAGGCCAGACCAGCAATCAGCCCCAGCATTTT CASSLGQTSNQPQHF TRBJ1-5 - - TRBV2
TGTGCCAGCAGCTCCTCCGACAGATTTAGCTCCTATAATTCACCCCTCCACTTT CASSSSDRFSSYNSPLHF TRBJ1-6 - - TRBV9
TGTGCCAGCAGCTTCGAGGGCTATGGCTACACCTTC CASSFEGYGYTF TRBJ1-2 - - TRBV7-2
TGTGCCAGCAGCTTAACTGCCTATAATTCACCCCTCCACTTT CASSLTAYNSPLHF TRBJ1-6 - once TRBV7-6
TGTGCCAGCAGCCGACAGACCAACACCGGGGAGCTGTTTTTT CASSRQTNTGELFF TRBJ2-2 - - TRBV2
TGTGCCAGCAGTTTAGAGGGAGGGCCAAAGCAGTACTTC CASSLEGGPKQYF TRBJ2-7 TRBD2 - TRBV27
TGTGCCAGCAGCATTTCACGGGGCGGCGGGGAGCTGTTTTTT CASSISRGGGELFF TRBJ2-2 - - TRBV7-3
TGTGCCAGCAGTTTGGGGACAGACTACATAGGTGAGCAGTTCTTC CASSLGTDYIGEQFF TRBJ2-1 TRBD1 - TRBV27
TGTGCCAGCTCACCGAGGGTTTCGTATGAGCAGTACTTC CASSPRVSYEQYF TRBJ2-7 - - TRBV18
TGTGCCAGCTCTAGCGATCCGTCCTACGAGCAGTACTTC CASSSDPSYEQYF TRBJ2-7 - - TRBV10-3
TGTGCCAGCAGCTTATCTCCGTCCTCCACTGAAGCTTTCTTT CASSLSPSSTEAFF TRBJ1-1 - - TRBV7-3
TGTGCCATACTCATTGCATTGACAGGGCCCAACTACGAGCAGTACTTC CAILIALTGPNYEQYF TRBJ2-7 TRBD1 - TRBV7-9
TGCAGCGTTTTGGAGGGGCTGGGTCAGCCCCAGCATTTT CSVLEGLGQPQHF TRBJ1-5 - - TRBV29-1
TGTGCCAGCAGCTTCTTCCCGCAGGACAATCAGCCCCAGCATTTT CASSFFPQDNQPQHF TRBJ1-5 - - TRBV5-8
TGCGCCAGCAGCTTGACCCAGGCAGTCTATGGCTACACCTTC CASSLTQAVYGYTF TRBJ1-2 - - TRBV5-1
TGTGCCCTACCGACAGGGGCAAGACCGGATGATCAGCCCCAGCATTTT CALPTGARPDDQPQHF TRBJ1-5 TRBD1 few TRBV10-3
TGCGCCAGCAGCCAAGATATTATCCGAGAGACCCAGTACTTC CASSQDIIRETQYF TRBJ2-5 - - TRBV4-3